This is a list of T cell receptor beta chains from one sample in a study of blood T cell repertoires in COVID-19. The repertoire was sequenced with immunoSEQ multiplex PCR; TCRdb's copy has only in-frame clones and lacks some. In the table there are some 90,000 clones, about 80% of which are singletons. What was sequenced was peripheral blood. Receptors originate from a woman aged 70-85 years with acute or convalescent COVID-19. The CDR3 runs from the conserved cysteine through the conserved F or W. The D gene is left open where the match is weak.

V gene	D gene	J gene	CDR3 protein	CDR3 DNA
TRBV27	TRBD1	TRBJ1-2	CASSLGQGSYYGYTF	TGTGCCAGCAGTCTAGGACAGGGATCTTACTATGGCTACACCTTC
TRBV14	NA	TRBJ2-3	CASSQDGYYTDTQYF	TGTGCCAGCAGCCAAGATGGCTACTACACAGATACGCAGTATTTT
TRBV19	TRBD2	TRBJ2-7	CASRASGGYPYEQYF	TGTGCCAGTAGGGCTAGCGGGGGCTACCCCTACGAGCAGTACTTC
TRBV19	TRBD2	TRBJ2-6	CASSIVGLAGGPVAGANVLTF	TGTGCCAGTAGTATAGTTGGGCTAGCGGGAGGGCCCGTCGCTGGGGCCAACGTCCTGACTTTC
TRBV28	TRBD1	TRBJ2-7	CASSLWTGQGDYEQYF	TGTGCCAGCAGTTTGTGGACGGGACAGGGGGACTACGAGCAGTACTTC
TRBV19	TRBD2	TRBJ2-5	CASSISGINQETQYF	TGTGCCAGTAGTATAAGCGGGATAAACCAAGAGACCCAGTACTTC
TRBV27	NA	TRBJ2-1	CASSFFSRDSEQFF	TGTGCCAGCAGTTTCTTCTCCAGGGATAGCGAGCAGTTCTTC
TRBV5-1	NA	TRBJ2-1	CASSLGGSYNEQFF	TGCGCCAGCAGCTTAGGCGGCTCCTACAATGAGCAGTTCTTC
TRBV4-2	TRBD2	TRBJ2-2	CASSYPGLAEKNTGELFF	TGTGCCAGCAGCTACCCGGGACTAGCGGAAAAGAACACCGGGGAGCTGTTTTTT
TRBV5-1	TRBD2	TRBJ2-1	CASSSGTADEQFF	TGCGCCAGCAGCAGCGGGACTGCGGATGAGCAGTTCTTC
TRBV6-5	TRBD1	TRBJ2-3	CASSRDRGDTQYF	TGTGCCAGCAGCAGGGACAGGGGGGATACGCAGTATTTT
TRBV3-1/TRBV3-2	TRBD2	TRBJ2-5	CASSQTGGRQETQYF	TGTGCCAGCAGCCAAACGGGGGGGCGACAAGAGACCCAGTACTTC
TRBV28	TRBD1	TRBJ1-4	CASSSTRQGEKLFF	TGTGCCAGCAGTTCCACCCGACAGGGAGAAAAACTGTTTTTT
TRBV6-6	NA	TRBJ1-4	CASSTSGQGDEKLFF	NA